This section outlines one T cell receptor beta chain sequence together with its context. Assay used: immunoSEQ multiplex PCR; TCRdb lists only in-frame clones, some missing. This table has roughly 89,000 clones, 80% appearing once. The sample belongs to a study of blood T cell repertoires in COVID-19. Study background: COVID-19 samples collected from the United States, Italy and Spain covered acute and convalescent phases. Sources were T cells, B-cell-depleted T cells, or PBMCs; the material itself was cDNA or gDNA.

Germline values: CDR1 MNHEY, CDR2 SVGAGI. The CDR3 sequence is 14 residues long. V was clipped by 0 bases and J by 3 bases, with 8 bases between them. The source is a woman between 65 and 79 years old with acute or convalescent COVID-19. The chain has TRBV6-5 and TRBJ1-2; D might be TRBD1 (5 bases). Material for sequencing was peripheral blood. The CDR3 DNA is TGTGCCAGCAGTTACTCGGGAGGGGACTATGGCTACACCTTC. Its protein product is CASSYSGGDYGYTF.